The text below deals with one T cell receptor beta chain. Its specific antigen is unknown. Per-base quality was not reported, and no clone a single base away is much larger than it. This entry belongs to a study of cytomegalovirus exposure and HLA in healthy donors (dated by TCRdb to 2016 to 2017). Turning to the overall study: In an earlier analysis of about 560 of the donors, 250 to 300 Gb of sequence data and 95 million to 130 million unique TCR beta sequences from 150 million to 200 million T cells were reported. On average, around 230,000 unique TCR beta nucleotide sequences were sequenced per donor among 398 genotyped donors of the cohort, with 15% to 20% of those sequences being non-productive. In a later genetic analysis, genome-wide SNP genotypes for 398 of the 666 donors were used, and that subset was treated as a discovery cohort. Using immunosequencing, the study profiled T cell repertoires from fewer than 700 subjects and related those repertoires to cytomegalovirus serostatus. HLA typing covered class I and class II loci at four-digit resolution. Along with the roughly 670-subject first cohort, a separate validation cohort of over 90 different subjects was used. A later analysis re-examined previously published TCR beta repertoires from 600 to 700 donors and added high-resolution HLA genotyping to investigate patterns of TCR occurrence. In an earlier analysis of 550 to 700 of the donors, high-throughput TCR beta sequencing was used to judge whether each TCR beta V gene segment behaved as functional or pseudogenic. All discovery cohort repertoires had been generated using a single sequencing platform. Several DR-DQ haplotypes were handled as single units for association and clustering because linkage in the cohort was strong. Rather than drawing on any new phenotypic data, the later analysis identified candidate immune exposures from TCR beta sequences and the way those sequences occurred across donors. The study was designed to test whether signatures of past pathogen exposure could be identified by cataloging public T cell receptors. The study combined high-throughput TCR immunosequencing, statistical association of individual TCRs with disease status, and machine learning to predict cytomegalovirus infection status. The genetic ancestry cluster associated with self-reported Caucasian donors included around four fifths of the 300 to 400 genotyped donors. The number of donors typed differed by locus, with 629-630 for A, B, C, DRB1 and DQB1, roughly 550 for DQA1, about 610 for DPA1, and approximately 470 for DPB1. Donor age, sex, ethnicity and CMV serostatus were compiled together with the repertoire data. Approximately 300 gigabases of sequencing data and around 80 million unique TCR sequences made up an early release that covered some 640 HLA-typed donors. The study at large found these results: The earlier analysis of 450 to 700 of the donors excluded roughly 17 rarely observed V segments, including chromosome 9 orphons, because counts were too low. The 87-base-pair reads could not distinguish some IMGT-functional V segments, including TRBV6-2 and TRBV6-3, so those segments were excluded. A later analysis found that TCR association rates varied across HLA loci, with DRB1 alleles showing the most associated TCRs and HLA-C alleles the fewest. While some public TCRs were present in many individuals, most TCR sequences turned up only very rarely across donors. In an earlier analysis of 500 to 650 of the donors, most TCR beta V segments appeared in productive rearrangements about 87% or about 30% of the time, broadly matching IMGT annotations. Strong co-occurrence of HLA alleles, especially DR and DQ, made assigning TCR associations to individual alleles difficult. Presence/absence analyses assumed roughly uniform sequencing depth across donors, an assumption that may not hold. A later analysis found that most CMV-associated TCR beta chains appeared HLA-restricted, with HLA associations seemingly driven largely by CMV exposure. Correlated functional status among segregating V segments might reflect linkage disequilibrium, but an unknown experimental factor could not be ruled out. According to a later analysis, parvovirus B19, influenza, CMV and Epstein-Barr virus appeared linked to several top co-occurrence clusters. V-gene and J-gene trimming of TCR beta chains was associated with a missense DCLRE1C variant in a later genetic analysis, and the association was replicated in an independent cohort. For the cohort, immune exposure information was limited to CMV serostatus. According to the authors, the approach could potentially be generalized to other disease states and immunological phenotypes. Only TCR beta chains were sequenced in this cohort, and the absence of alpha or paired-chain data limited detectable features. In a later genetic analysis, fewer N-insertions in productive TCRs were reported among donors in an Asian-associated ancestry cluster than the roughly 700-donor mean. A cluster of highly shared sequence variants was judged likely to represent a technical artifact of the sequencing pipeline. In both the original and validation cohorts, the classifier was reported to diagnose cytomegalovirus status with high specificity and sensitivity. A further reported finding was that TCR beta sequences accurately predicted the HLA-A and HLA-B alleles for most subjects in the first cohort. At a false discovery rate of 0.05, a later analysis linked 16,951 TCR beta sequences to specific HLA alleles. A few of the identified cytomegalovirus-associated TCR beta chains were confirmed in vitro to be specific for cytomegalovirus antigens. The study gave a list of over 150 TCR beta chains associated with cytomegalovirus. In a later analysis, HLA-associated TCR beta chains were found to be more clonally expanded and to have lower generation probabilities than equally common non-associated chains. HLA typing was unavailable for some donors at each locus, so association tests used only the typed subset.

Preparation of the library involved the immunoSEQ multiplex PCR assay. A mixture of 60 forward primers for TCR Vbeta segments and 13 reverse primers for TCR Jbeta segments was used in the multiplex PCR. A multiplex PCR assay on genomic DNA amplified the CDR3 region of rearranged TCR beta genes. The amplified TCR beta libraries were sequenced on the Illumina HiSeq System as 87-base-pair reads. The original methods were these. Across the 700 or so repertoires, a later analysis counted 75 million to 90 million unique TCR beta chains, 9 million to 14 million of which were shared by at least two donors. Raw reads were error-corrected and collapsed into unique sequences by a nearest-neighbor algorithm in which closely related sequences were merged to remove PCR and sequencing errors. Alignment of CDR3 sequences to IMGT reference sequences was used to assign V, D and J gene segments. For a sequence to be retained, at least a six-nucleotide match to both a V gene segment and a J gene segment was required. Rearrangements were called productive when the CDR3 lacked stop codons and stayed in frame with V and J; all others were non-productive. CDR3 was defined according to IMGT convention as the region running from the second conserved V-encoded cysteine to the conserved J-encoded phenylalanine. The earlier analysis of some 550 of the donors excluded any sequence lacking an unambiguous match to a single V gene segment. An earlier analysis of 500 to 700 of the donors classified V segments as functional when productive rearrangements were above 56.7% and as segregating when the standard deviation between donors was above 5%. A statistical classification framework was built for diagnosing cytomegalovirus status from the catalog of TCR beta chain sequences. A later analysis assigned V and J genes by comparing TCR nucleotide sequences with IMGT/GENE-DB human TR gene sequences. Using the TCRdist pipeline, a later analysis assigned CDR3 sequences along with most-parsimonious VDJ recombination scenarios. In a later analysis, each TCR beta chain was defined by its CDR3 amino acid sequence together with its V-gene family, and reads without a unique V-gene family were excluded. As a way to deal with suspected cross-contamination and a sequencing artifact, a later analysis dropped hundreds of nucleotide sequences that were highly shared and had low generation probability. A later analysis calculated a clonal expansion index for each public chain from normalized within-repertoire ranks of inferred template counts. Generation probabilities in a later analysis came from a VDJ recombination model fitted to out-of-frame rearrangements, and those results were checked against IGoR. Hypergeometric tests were used in a later analysis to score TCR-TCR, TCR-HLA and TCR-CMV co-occurrence, with a repertoire-size bias correction applied to the TCR pairs. In a later analysis, false discovery rates were estimated by permuting HLA or CMV assignments 20 times. A later analysis grouped co-occurring TCRs with DBSCAN, adding TCRdist sequence similarity when clustering within HLA-allele-positive subsets. Repertoires with fewer than 30,000 or more than 120,000 public chains were left out of co-occurrence clustering, as were a few repertoires with anomalous nucleotide sharing. Here the immuneACCESS table is served through TCRdb, limited to in-frame sequences with V and J called. Missing clones are a known gap in these copies; in checked studies unresolved V genes cover under half, and the rest lacks a known reason. D and trimming come from the DNA, and the V and J calls and clone size come from that table. This sample is represented by approximately 96,000 clones; approximately 74% of them were singletons. The ten largest clones capture 1.8% of the sample.

The trim is 5 bases for V and 1 base for J, with a gap of 10 bases between the germline ends. From cysteine to phenylalanine, the CDR3 is 13 amino acids long. Only the CDR3 DNA stays, 39 bases, in frame from base 1. In the germline V gene (reference sequence), CDR1 corresponds to GTSNPN and CDR2 to SVGIG. The cohort comprised some 730 healthy bone marrow donors. At the time of sampling, all cohort members were nominally healthy, though unrecorded immune exposures were likely present. The donor tested CMV seronegative, placing the donor among the approximately 400 seronegative members of the cohort. A peripheral blood sample was provided by each donor, and peripheral blood mononuclear cells were used for TCR beta sequencing. The Qiagen DNeasy Blood Extraction Kit was used to extract genomic DNA from the blood cell samples.

This TCR derives from a male donor in good health and CMV-seronegative. The specimen was PBMCs. Recombination linked TRBV30 to TRBJ2-3; TRBD2 is perhaps the D gene, given 6 matching bases. The nucleotides are TGTGCCTGGGGATCGGGGGGCACAGATACGCAGTATTTT. Its amino acids are CAWGSGGTDTQYF.